The 6 T cell receptor beta chains below come from one sample, sequenced in a study of PD-1 blockade in classical Hodgkin lymphoma (dated by TCRdb to the early 2020s). The library was made by the immunoSEQ multiplex PCR assay. TCRdb retrieved this table from immuneACCESS and kept in-frame rearrangements only. Not all clones are present; in checked studies, unresolved V genes account for under half, and no reason is known for the remainder. The sample profile shows some 60,000 clones; roughly 90% of them were found once. 9.7% of the sample comes from the top ten. Taken with the paper, the label for time point translates to: cycle 1 day 1 (C1D1), immediately before nivolumab initiation. All trial patients had relapsed after autologous stem cell transplantation, with cohorts A, B and C differing in prior brentuximab vedotin exposure. Here the sequenced sample was peripheral blood mononuclear cells (PBMCs), taken at baseline. The origin of the receptors is a human donor with classical Hodgkin lymphoma.

This chain uses TRBV25-1 with TRBJ2-1, with TRBD2 identical over 8 bases. The CDR3 consists of 14 residues. The J segment lost 2 bases and the V segment lost 6 bases, leaving 3 bases of the junction unmatched. Germline CDR1 MGHDK, CDR2 SYGVNS. The CDR3 sequence: CASSGRGTYNEQFF. For the CDR3, the DNA is TGTGCCAGCAGCGGGAGGGGCACCTACAATGAGCAGTTCTTC.

The chain uses TRBV18 and TRBJ2-7, with a tentative D call TRBD1 (6 bases). This CDR3 is built from 15 residues. V lost 3 bases, J lost 2 bases, and 14 bases lay in between. Germline V gene lookup returns CDR1 KGHSH and CDR2 LQKENI. The CDR3 region is CASSPSWTETYEQYF. The CDR3 DNA sequence: TGTGCCAGCTCACCCAGCTGGACAGAAACCTACGAGCAGTACTTC.

The J gene is TRBJ2-3, the V gene TRBV11-3; D call uncertain. V dropped 2 bases and J dropped 3 bases, with 9 bases sitting between them. The CDR3 is 14 residues long. Germline V gives CDR1 SGHNT, CDR2 YENEEA. CDR3 nucleotides: TGTGCCAGCAGCTTATCGGGTAGTACAGATACGCAGTATTTT. Translated: CASSLSGSTDTQYF. Full variable domain (rest looked up from reference TRBV11-3 and TRBJ2-3): EAGVVQSPRYKIIEKKQPVAFWCNPISGHNTLYWYLQNLGQGPELLIRYENEEAVDDSQLPKDRFSAERLKGVDSTLKIQPAELGDSAVYLCASSLSGSTDTQYFGPGTRLTVL.

This clone was counted a single time. The chain links TRBV7-6 to TRBJ2-7, with TRBD2 identical over 11 bases. The ends lost 5 bases at V and 4 bases at J; junction bases unmatched: 7. Germline CDR1 SGHVS, CDR2 FNYEAQ. The CDR3 runs to 15 residues. The CDR3 region has the DNA TGTGCCAGCAGCAGCGAACTAGCGGGAGATTACGAGCAGTACTTC. Translation: CASSSELAGDYEQYF. The full variable domain, with the rest looked up from reference TRBV7-6 and TRBJ2-7, is GAGVSQSPRYKVTKRGQDVALRCDPISGHVSLYWYRQALGQGPEFLTYFNYEAQQDKSGLPNDRFSAERPEGSISTLTIQRTEQRDSAMYRCASSSELAGDYEQYFGPGTRLTVT.

The CDR3 nucleotides are TGTGCCAGCAGCTTGGCCTGGGCAGCGAACACCGGGGAGCTGTTTTTT. Amino acids: CASSLAWAANTGELFF. The V call is TRBV5-8, the J call TRBJ2-2; D remains unclear. V was shortened by 0 bases and J by 0 bases, with 9 bases between the two germline ends. The CDR3 runs to 16 residues. Germline-derived CDR1 and CDR2 are SGHTS and YDEGEE.

The chain links TRBV19 to TRBJ2-7; D is unresolved. Germline CDR1 and CDR2: LNHDA and SQIVND (reference sequence). The CDR3 extends over 15 amino acids. Trimming shortened V by 7 bases and J by 1 base, and 17 bases separated the two germline ends. CDR3 DNA: TGTGCCAGTACCACCGCGGCGCTAGGATCCTACGAGCAGTACTTC. This encodes CASTTAALGSYEQYF.